The 13 T cell receptor beta chains presented below share a single source sample, sequenced in a study of beta chain features in type 1 diabetes. Isolated RNA was reverse transcribed in full, so expressed TCRB transcripts were sequenced. TCRdb's copy holds only in-frame clones and misses some; the assay was immunoSEQ multiplex PCR. The table records around 240,000 clones, over 9.5% of them present only once. The sample taken for sequencing was naive CD4+ T cells from blood. These receptors all come from a woman aged 18 to 35 in good health.

The chain uses TRBV5-1 and TRBJ1-5; 11 nucleotides match TRBD1. Germline-derived CDR1 and CDR2 are SGHRS and YFSETQ. The V gene end was trimmed by 2 bases and the J gene end by 4 bases; junction bases not matched to a gene: 2. The CDR3 is made up of 15 amino acids. The CDR3 DNA reads TGCGCCAGCAGCTTCGGGACAGGGGGAAATCAGCCCCAGCATTTT. Encoded protein: CASSFGTGGNQPQHF.

The V and J genes are TRBV9 and TRBJ1-3; D is ambiguous. V lost 4 bases and J 4 bases, leaving 9 bases between the germline ends. From germline, CDR1 is SGDLS and CDR2 YYNGEE. This CDR3 region has 13 residues. The CDR3 protein is CASSPDTGNTIYF. As DNA, the CDR3 is TGTGCCAGCAGCCCCGACACAGGAAACACCATATATTTT.

Only a few counts were recorded for this clone. J is TRBJ1-4 and V is TRBV18; no firm D call. CDR1 and CDR2 (germline): KGHSH, LQKENI. This CDR3 has 13 amino acids. Trimming took off 8 bases at V and 2 bases at J, with 9 bases between the two ends. CDR3 amino acids: CASGRGTNEKLFF. The CDR3 DNA follows: TGTGCCAGCGGGCGCGGGACTAATGAAAAACTGTTTTTT.

This clone was detected a few times. Germline and junction disagree at one end, which may indicate a read error. The V gene is TRBV7-9, the J gene TRBJ1-1; D is ambiguous. This CDR3 is built from 16 residues. The germline V gene encodes CDR1 SEHNR and CDR2 FQNEAQ (reference sequence). This chain's CDR3 is CASSLYFGVAVADAFF. The CDR3 DNA sequence: TGTGCCAGCAGCTTATATTTCGGAGTGGCGGTCGCTGACGCTTTCTTT.

The chain joins TRBV5-1 to TRBJ1-1; perhaps TRBD1 as D (6 bases). CDR1 SGHRS and CDR2 YFSETQ come from the germline V gene. The CDR3 is 13 amino acids. The V end was cut by 4 bases, the J end by 8 bases, with 15 bases between. CDR3 bases: TGCGCCAGCAGCCTATCAACGCAGGGGGAAGCTTTCTTT. This gives the protein CASSLSTQGEAFF.

The chain combines TRBV7-9 with TRBJ2-1; 9 positions match TRBD2. J gave up 3 bases and V 4 bases, and 10 bases lay outside the gene matches. The CDR3 is 17 residues long. Germline lookup yields CDR1 SEHNR and CDR2 FQNEAQ (reference sequence). CDR3 DNA: TGTGCCAGCAGCTCCCTGCGGGAGCGGGAGGTCTACAATGAGCAGTTCTTC. Amino acid sequence: CASSSLREREVYNEQFF. Together with reference TRBV7-9 and TRBJ2-1, the CDR3 gives the full variable domain: DTGVSQNPRHKITKRGQNVTFRCDPISEHNRLYWYRQTLGQGPEFLTYFQNEAQLEKSRLLSDRFSAERPKGSFSTLEIQRTEQGDSAMYLCASSSLREREVYNEQFFGPGTRLTVL.

A few counts support this clone. The gene calls are TRBV18 and TRBJ2-1; 11 bases agree with TRBD2. The germline V gene has CDR1 KGHSH and CDR2 LQKENI. With V trimmed by 4 bases and J by 9 bases, 11 bases remained unmatched. CDR3 length: 16 amino acids. The CDR3 DNA reads as TGTGCCAGCTCACGGGCTAGCGGGAGGAGTGCGGGTGAGCAGTTCTTC. Its protein product is CASSRASGRSAGEQFF.

The J gene is TRBJ2-1, the V gene TRBV11-2; 8 positions agree with TRBD2. The CDR3 contains 14 residues. The junction had 7 bases not matched to a gene; V was cut back by 7 bases and J by 5 bases. Germline CDR1 and CDR2: SGHAT and FQNNGV. CDR3 in amino acids: CASTRRREDNEQFF. The CDR3 DNA follows: TGTGCCAGCACCCGAAGGCGGGAGGACAATGAGCAGTTCTTC.

In DNA form, the CDR3 reads TGTGCCAGCAGCTTGGGGCGGACAGGCAACTACGAGCAGTACTTC. As protein: CASSLGRTGNYEQYF. This chain joins TRBV5-6 and TRBJ2-7; 7 bases are a match to TRBD1. V lost 0 bases, J lost 3 bases, and 6 bases stayed unmatched. Germline CDR1 is SGHDT and CDR2 is YYEEEE. The CDR3 has 15 residues.

This clone has only a few counts. The chain combines TRBV19 with TRBJ2-1; the D gene is possibly TRBD2 (7 bases). The germline V and J ends were trimmed by 4 bases and 12 bases, with 13 bases remaining between them. The CDR3 extends over 12 amino acids. Germline V lookup: CDR1 LNHDA, CDR2 SQIVND (reference sequence). The CDR3 region is CASSKTSRGQFF. In DNA, the CDR3 is TGTGCCAGTAGTAAGACTAGCAGGGGGCAGTTCTTC.

There are a few counts of this clone. The J gene is TRBJ2-3, the V gene TRBV9; 10 bases map to TRBD2. CDR3 length equals 16 residues. Germline assignment: CDR1 SGDLS and CDR2 YYNGEE. V dropped 6 bases and J dropped 2; count of bases not matched to a gene: 9. Here the CDR3 DNA reads TGTGCCAGCACCCTCTCTAGCGGGAGTGTCACAGATACGCAGTATTTT. Protein sequence: CASTLSSGSVTDTQYF.

This sequence joins TRBV30 and TRBJ1-2; TRBD1 matches 7 bases. The trim removed 5 bases at V and 2 bases at J, leaving 5 bases unmatched. Germline CDR1 GTSNPN, CDR2 SVGIG (reference sequence). CDR3 length equals 13 residues. CDR3 DNA sequence: TGTGCCTGGCAGACAGGGAGGAACTATGGCTACACCTTC. Its protein product is CAWQTGRNYGYTF.

The chain is built from TRBV7-9 and TRBJ1-5; 7 bases are a match to TRBD1. Per germline, CDR1 SEHNR and CDR2 FQNEAQ (reference sequence). There are 14 residues in the CDR3. J was trimmed by 4 bases and V by 1 base; bases with no gene match: 1. The CDR3: CASSLDRGNQPQHF. In DNA form, the CDR3 reads TGTGCCAGCAGCTTAGACAGGGGAAATCAGCCCCAGCATTTT.